Below, 25 T cell receptor beta chains from the same sample are listed, as sequenced in a study of T-cell reconstitution after alpha-beta-depleted transplantation in children. The authors prepared the TCRbeta library with unique molecular identifiers. TCRdb reprocessed the PCR reads via MiXCR and lists one record per CDR3 protein. The table has hundreds of thousands of distinct CDR3 sequences, 32% seen once. Sequencing was performed on PBMCs from the stem cell graft donor, taken from the stem cell graft. Receptors originate from a human donor who donated a stem cell graft to a child with aplastic anemia.

This clonotype has just a few counts. The chain combines TRBV20-1 with TRBJ2-5; 8 bases agree with TRBD1. The V gene's germline CDR1 is DFQATT and CDR2 SNEGSKA (reference sequence). The J segment lost 4 bases and the V segment lost 6 bases, leaving 13 bases of the junction unmatched. The CDR3 totals 15 residues. This chain's CDR3 is CSASVKGQGPETQYF. As DNA, the CDR3 is TGCAGTGCAAGTGTAAAAGGACAGGGCCCAGAGACCCAGTACTTC.

This chain joins TRBV7-9 and TRBJ2-2; D uncertain. Germline loops: CDR1 SEHNR, CDR2 FQNEAQ (reference sequence). The V and J ends lost 3 bases and 0 bases respectively, with 5 bases between them. The CDR3 has 14 amino acids. This chain's CDR3 is CASSFWPNTGELFF. The DNA of the CDR3 is TGTGCCAGCAGCTTTTGGCCGAACACCGGGGAGCTGTTTTTT.

The chain uses TRBV13 and TRBJ2-2; 9 bases agree with TRBD1. The CDR3 extends over 13 amino acids. The trim removed 1 base at V and 16 bases at J, leaving 7 bases unmatched. Germline CDR1 is PRHDT and CDR2 is FYEKMQ (reference sequence). CDR3 in DNA: TGTGCCAGCAGCTTAGAAGGGGGACAGGGACCGTTTTTT. This sequence encodes CASSLEGGQGPFF.

This clonotype was counted a few times. The chain combines TRBV7-9 with TRBJ1-1; the D gene is possibly TRBD1 (5 bases). Germline V lookup: CDR1 SEHNR, CDR2 FQNEAQ (reference sequence). CDR3 length equals 15 residues. The V gene lost 3 bases and the J gene lost 0 bases, with 11 bases spanning the gap. The CDR3 reads CASSFKTEMNTEAFF. CDR3 DNA: TGTGCCAGCAGCTTCAAGACAGAGATGAACACTGAAGCTTTCTTT.

The rearrangement links TRBV5-4 to TRBJ1-1; D unresolved. The CDR3 is 12 amino acids. V dropped 2 bases and J dropped 4 bases, with 6 bases sitting between them. Germline V gene sequence: CDR1 SGHNT, CDR2 YYREEE (reference sequence). The CDR3 DNA reads as TGTGCCAGCAGCTTTTTCGGCACTGAAGCTTTCTTT. This gives the protein CASSFFGTEAFF.

This clonotype was found a few times. The V call is TRBV5-1, the J call TRBJ2-7; D gene unclear. The V end was cut by 2 bases, the J end by 2 bases, with 11 bases between. Looked up from germline, CDR1 is SGHRS and CDR2 is YFSETQ. This CDR3 is built from 14 residues. CDR3 amino acids: CASSFNAQTYEQYF. The CDR3, as DNA: TGCGCCAGCAGCTTTAATGCCCAGACCTACGAGCAGTACTTC.

This clonotype was detected a few times. The chain employs TRBV29-1 and TRBJ2-1; no definite D call. Trimming took 7 bases from V and 2 from J, leaving 12 bases between them. The CDR3 is made up of 13 amino acids. Germline V gene lookup returns CDR1 SQVTM and CDR2 ANQGSEA. As DNA, the CDR3 is TGCAGCGCCGGGTCCCTCCCCTACAATGAGCAGTTCTTC. Translation: CSAGSLPYNEQFF.

A few counts support this clonotype. The CDR3 here is CASSRLDSSSYNEQFF. The CDR3 DNA is TGTGCCAGCAGCCGACTGGACAGTAGCTCCTACAATGAGCAGTTCTTC. This sequence joins TRBV6-2 or TRBV6-3 and TRBJ2-1; perhaps TRBD1 as D (6 bases). The CDR3 has 16 amino acids. Between the trimmed V and J ends, which lost 6 bases and 0 bases, there was a span of 15 bases. The germline V gene has CDR1 MNHEY and CDR2 SVGEGT.

This clonotype has just a few counts. The chain joins TRBV12-3 or TRBV12-4 to TRBJ1-1; D is unresolved. The CDR3 extends over 13 amino acids. The V and J ends lost 1 base and 7 bases respectively, with 10 bases between them. The CDR3: CASSLVGVGEAFF. In DNA form, the CDR3 reads TGTGCCAGCAGTTTAGTCGGGGTGGGTGAAGCTTTCTTT.

The sample holds a few counts of this clonotype. The chain is built from TRBV20-1 and TRBJ2-1; 13 bases fit TRBD2. The length of the CDR3 is 16 residues. V lost 6 bases and J lost 10; bases outside the gene matches: 15. Germline-derived CDR1 and CDR2 are DFQATT and SNEGSKA (reference sequence). CDR3 amino acids: CSAPMAGLAGVGEQFF. The CDR3 DNA follows: TGCAGTGCCCCGATGGCCGGACTAGCGGGAGTGGGGGAGCAGTTCTTC.

The J gene is TRBJ1-2, the V gene TRBV29-1; D remains unclear. V lost 7 bases to trimming and J lost 2 bases, with 14 bases between them. From germline, CDR1 is SQVTM and CDR2 ANQGSEA. CDR3 length: 13 amino acids. The CDR3 spells CSAKRTANYGYTF. CDR3 in DNA: TGCAGCGCAAAAAGGACGGCCAACTATGGCTACACCTTC.

This clonotype was detected only a few times. V gene TRBV13 combines with J gene TRBJ1-2; D ambiguous. CDR1 and CDR2 (germline): PRHDT, FYEKMQ (reference sequence). The ends were cut back, 3 bases at V and 1 base at J, with 9 bases in the middle. CDR3 length: 14 residues. The CDR3 coding sequence is TGTGCCAGCAGCTTTTCAGGCGGTAACTATGGCTACACCTTC. It encodes CASSFSGGNYGYTF.

The V and J genes are TRBV12-3 or TRBV12-4 and TRBJ2-1; D gene unclear. CDR3 length equals 12 residues. Trimming cost V 6 bases and J 9 bases, with 12 bases left between them. This chain's CDR3 is CASSSTVGEQFF. The CDR3 coding sequence is TGTGCCAGCAGCTCGACCGTGGGTGAGCAGTTCTTC.

The table lists this clonotype with a few counts. V and J are TRBV29-1 and TRBJ2-7; 7 nucleotides match TRBD2. V shed 7 bases and J 5 bases; nucleotides not matched to a gene: 17. Per the germline V gene, CDR1 is SQVTM and CDR2 is ANQGSEA. This CDR3 is built from 15 residues. The chain's CDR3 is CSASMAGGSQDEQYF. The CDR3 DNA reads TGCAGCGCCAGCATGGCGGGCGGGAGCCAAGACGAGCAGTACTTC.

The genes are TRBV20-1 and TRBJ1-2; D unclear. The V end lost 7 bases, the J end lost 7 bases, and 16 bases lay between the germline ends. Per the germline V gene, CDR1 is DFQATT and CDR2 is SNEGSKA (reference sequence). The CDR3 is made up of 12 amino acids. CDR3 nucleotide sequence: TGCAGTGGGGCCGGCAGGACCTTTGGCTACACCTTC. Translation gives CSGAGRTFGYTF.

This chain uses TRBV20-1 with TRBJ2-1; 9 positions match TRBD2. The CDR3 runs 13 residues. Germline assignment: CDR1 DFQATT and CDR2 SNEGSKA (reference sequence). V was clipped by 3 bases and J by 6 bases; unmatched bases: 3. The CDR3 nucleotides are TGCAGTGCTAGTGGGACTAGCCCCAATGAGCAGTTCTTC. It specifies CSASGTSPNEQFF.

This clonotype was counted a few times. The chain joins TRBV29-1 to TRBJ2-2; D is possibly TRBD1 (5 bases). CDR3 length: 14 amino acids. The V gene's germline CDR1 is SQVTM and CDR2 ANQGSEA. The ends were cut back, 6 bases at V and 4 bases at J, with 15 bases in the middle. The chain's CDR3 is CSVGPRSLTGELFF. The CDR3 DNA sequence: TGCAGCGTGGGGCCCCGGTCGCTCACCGGGGAGCTGTTTTTT.

This clonotype was counted between two and nine times. The genes are TRBV9 and TRBJ2-7; D is ambiguous. This CDR3 has 14 residues. Germline CDR1 is SGDLS and CDR2 is YYNGEE. V lost 0 bases to trimming and J lost 2 bases, with 9 bases between them. CDR3 DNA: TGTGCCAGCAGCGTAGGAGACTCTCCCTACGAGCAGTACTTC. Translated, it gives CASSVGDSPYEQYF.

The chain is built from TRBV20-1 and TRBJ2-2, with 7 nucleotides matching TRBD1. This CDR3 contains 14 residues. Trimming at V came to 6 bases and at J to 2 bases, leaving 6 bases not matched to a gene. Per germline, CDR1 DFQATT and CDR2 SNEGSKA (reference sequence). CDR3 loop: CSALGQRNTGELFF. The CDR3 DNA reads TGCAGTGCGCTGGGACAGCGCAACACCGGGGAGCTGTTTTTT.

V usage is TRBV7-6 and J usage is TRBJ2-3; D is uncertain. Germline-derived CDR1 and CDR2 are SGHVS and FNYEAQ. The CDR3 contains 14 residues. V was cut by 2 bases and J by 6 bases, with 12 bases left in between. This chain's CDR3 is CASSLLLQWDTQYF. The DNA for the CDR3 is TGTGCCAGCAGCTTACTCCTCCAGTGGGATACGCAGTATTTT.

This clonotype was detected many times. The chain links TRBV20-1 to TRBJ2-5, with TRBD2 matching 7 bases. Germline V lookup: CDR1 DFQATT, CDR2 SNEGSKA (reference sequence). The junction had 10 bases not matched to a gene; V was cut back by 5 bases and J by 4 bases. The CDR3 contains 14 residues. CDR3: CSAGPGTNIETQYF. The CDR3 coding sequence is TGCAGTGCTGGCCCCGGGACTAACATAGAGACCCAGTACTTC.

This chain uses TRBV29-1 with TRBJ2-4; D tentatively reads TRBD1 or TRBD2 (5 bases each). Between the trimmed V and J ends, which lost 4 bases and 6 bases, there was a span of 10 bases. This CDR3 has 12 amino acids. The germline gives CDR1 SQVTM, CDR2 ANQGSEA. The chain's CDR3 is CSVVGTPNIQYF. DNA of the CDR3: TGCAGCGTTGTGGGGACGCCAAACATTCAGTACTTC.

In this sample, this clonotype turned up a few times. V is TRBV20-1 and J is TRBJ2-3, with a possible D match to TRBD2 (5 bases). Germline loops: CDR1 DFQATT, CDR2 SNEGSKA (reference sequence). This CDR3 has 16 amino acids. Trimming removed 6 bases from V and 0 bases from J, with 19 bases in between. Written as DNA, the CDR3 is TGCAGTGCCCGGACCCCAAATTTAGCGAGCACAGATACGCAGTATTTT. It is translated as CSARTPNLASTDTQYF.

The gene calls are TRBV5-1 and TRBJ2-2; D is undetermined. The length of the CDR3 is 14 residues. Germline assignment: CDR1 SGHRS and CDR2 YFSETQ. V lost 0 bases to trimming and J lost 3 bases, with 6 bases between them. CDR3 sequence reads: CASSLGPDTGELFF. The CDR3 nucleotides read TGCGCCAGCAGCTTGGGGCCAGACACCGGGGAGCTGTTTTTT.

V usage is TRBV7-2 and J usage is TRBJ2-5; D is unresolved. Trimming cost V 5 bases and J 5 bases, with 9 bases left between them. This CDR3 region has 12 residues. Germline lookup yields CDR1 SGHTA and CDR2 FQGNSA. The CDR3 DNA follows: TGTGCCAGCAGCAAGATATCGGAGACCCAGTACTTC. This translates into CASSKISETQYF. The full variable domain, completed using reference TRBV7-2 and TRBJ2-5, is GAGVSQSPSNKVTEKGKDVELRCDPISGHTALYWYRQSLGQGLEFLIYFQGNSAPDKSGLPSDRFSAERTGGSVSTLTIQRTQQEDSAVYLCASSKISETQYFGPGTRLLVL.